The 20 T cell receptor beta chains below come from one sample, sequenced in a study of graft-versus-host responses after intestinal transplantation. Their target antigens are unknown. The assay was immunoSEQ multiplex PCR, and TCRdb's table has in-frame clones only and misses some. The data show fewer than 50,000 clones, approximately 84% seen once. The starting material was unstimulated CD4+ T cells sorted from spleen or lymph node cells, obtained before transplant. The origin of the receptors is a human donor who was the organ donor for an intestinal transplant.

The CDR3 region has the DNA TGTGCCAGCAGCGTAGCTGGGTCCAGGGCCTATGGCTACACCTTC. Protein: CASSVAGSRAYGYTF. The chain has TRBV9 and TRBJ1-2; TRBD1 might be the D (5 bases). The V end was cut by 0 bases, the J end by 4 bases, with 13 bases between. There are 15 residues in the CDR3. Germline loops: CDR1 SGDLS, CDR2 YYNGEE.

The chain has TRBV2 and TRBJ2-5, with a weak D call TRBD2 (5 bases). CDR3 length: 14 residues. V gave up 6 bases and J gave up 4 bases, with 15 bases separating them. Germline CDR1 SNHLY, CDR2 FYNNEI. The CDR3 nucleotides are TGTGCCAGCAGCTTACTAGGCCCCCGAGAGACCCAGTACTTC. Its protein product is CASSLLGPRETQYF.

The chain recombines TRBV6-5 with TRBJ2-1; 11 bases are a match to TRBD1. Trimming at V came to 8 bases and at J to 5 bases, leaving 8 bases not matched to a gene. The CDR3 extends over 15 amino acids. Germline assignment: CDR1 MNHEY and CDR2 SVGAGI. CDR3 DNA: TGTGCCAGCTCTAGGGACAGGGGGTTTCACAATGAGCAGTTCTTC. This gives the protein CASSRDRGFHNEQFF.

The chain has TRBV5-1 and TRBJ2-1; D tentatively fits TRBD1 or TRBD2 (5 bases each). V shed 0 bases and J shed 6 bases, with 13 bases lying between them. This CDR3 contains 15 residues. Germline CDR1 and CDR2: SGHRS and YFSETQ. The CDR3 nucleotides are TGCGCCAGCAGCTTGGCTCCAGGGACCCCCAATGAGCAGTTCTTC. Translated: CASSLAPGTPNEQFF.

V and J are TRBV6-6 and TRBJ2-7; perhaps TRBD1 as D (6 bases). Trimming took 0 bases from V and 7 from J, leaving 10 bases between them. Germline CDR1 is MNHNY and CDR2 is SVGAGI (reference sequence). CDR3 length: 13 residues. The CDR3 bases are TGTGCCAGCAGTTACTCGACAGGATGGGAGCAGTACTTC. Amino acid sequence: CASSYSTGWEQYF.

DNA for the CDR3: TGCGCCAGCAGCCCAGCTGGCGGGGCGGAGCAGTTCTTC. As protein: CASSPAGGAEQFF. The chain joins TRBV5-1 to TRBJ2-1; maybe TRBD2 (6 bases). Germline CDR1 and CDR2: SGHRS and YFSETQ. The V end lost 4 bases, the J end lost 10 bases, and 15 bases lay between the germline ends. The CDR3 spans 13 residues.

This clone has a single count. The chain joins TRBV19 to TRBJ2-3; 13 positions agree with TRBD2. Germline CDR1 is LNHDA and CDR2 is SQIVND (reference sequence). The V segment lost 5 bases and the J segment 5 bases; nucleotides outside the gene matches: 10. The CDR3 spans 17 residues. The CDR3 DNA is TGTGCCAGTAGTTGGAGGGGACTAGCGGGGTCGAAAGATACGCAGTATTTT. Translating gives CASSWRGLAGSKDTQYF.

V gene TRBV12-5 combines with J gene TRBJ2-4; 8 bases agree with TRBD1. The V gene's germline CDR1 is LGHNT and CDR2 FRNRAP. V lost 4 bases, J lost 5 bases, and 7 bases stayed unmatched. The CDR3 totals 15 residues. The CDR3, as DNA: TGTGCTAGTGGTTCCCCCAGGGGGCGGGAAAACATTCAGTACTTC. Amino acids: CASGSPRGRENIQYF. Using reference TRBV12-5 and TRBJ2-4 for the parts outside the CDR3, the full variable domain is DARVTQTPRHKVTEMGQEVTMRCQPILGHNTVFWYRQTMMQGLELLAYFRNRAPLDDSGMPKDRFSAEMPDATLATLKIQPSEPRDSAVYFCASGSPRGRENIQYFGAGTRLSVL.

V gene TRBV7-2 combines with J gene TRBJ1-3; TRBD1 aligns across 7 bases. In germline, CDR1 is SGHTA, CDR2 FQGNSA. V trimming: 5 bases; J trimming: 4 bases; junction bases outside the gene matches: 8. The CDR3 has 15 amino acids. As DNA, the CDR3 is TGTGCCAGCAGCGAAACCGGGACAGTCGGAAACACCATATATTTT. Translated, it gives CASSETGTVGNTIYF.

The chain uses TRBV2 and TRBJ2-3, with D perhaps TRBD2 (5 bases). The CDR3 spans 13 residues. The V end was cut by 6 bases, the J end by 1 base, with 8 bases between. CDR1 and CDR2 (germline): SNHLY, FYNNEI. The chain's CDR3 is CASREDGTDTQYF. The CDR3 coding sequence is TGTGCCAGCAGGGAGGATGGCACAGATACGCAGTATTTT.

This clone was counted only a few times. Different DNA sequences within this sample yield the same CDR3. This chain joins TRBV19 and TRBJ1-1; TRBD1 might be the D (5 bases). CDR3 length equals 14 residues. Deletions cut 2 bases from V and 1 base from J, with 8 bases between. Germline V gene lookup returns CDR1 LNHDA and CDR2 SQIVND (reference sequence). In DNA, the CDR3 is TGTGCCAGTAGTATACAGGGAGCGAACACTGAAGCTTTCTTT. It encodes CASSIQGANTEAFF.

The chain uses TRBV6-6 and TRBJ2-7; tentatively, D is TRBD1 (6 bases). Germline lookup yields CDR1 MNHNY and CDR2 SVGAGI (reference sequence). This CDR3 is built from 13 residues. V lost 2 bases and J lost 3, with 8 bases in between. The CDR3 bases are TGTGCCAGCAGTTACCTAGGGGGCTACGAGCAGTACTTC. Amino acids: CASSYLGGYEQYF.

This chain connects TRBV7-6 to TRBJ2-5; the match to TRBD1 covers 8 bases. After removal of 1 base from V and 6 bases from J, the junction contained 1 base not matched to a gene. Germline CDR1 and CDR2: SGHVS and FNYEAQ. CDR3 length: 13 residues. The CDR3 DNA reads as TGTGCCAGCAGCTTAGGACAGGGGAAGACCCAGTACTTC. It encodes CASSLGQGKTQYF.

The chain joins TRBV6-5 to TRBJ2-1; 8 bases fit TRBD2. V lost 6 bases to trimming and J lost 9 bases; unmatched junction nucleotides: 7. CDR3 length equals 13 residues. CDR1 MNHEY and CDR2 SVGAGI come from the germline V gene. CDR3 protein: CASRRGLVSEQFF. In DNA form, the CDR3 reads TGTGCCAGCAGGAGGGGACTAGTAAGTGAGCAGTTCTTC.

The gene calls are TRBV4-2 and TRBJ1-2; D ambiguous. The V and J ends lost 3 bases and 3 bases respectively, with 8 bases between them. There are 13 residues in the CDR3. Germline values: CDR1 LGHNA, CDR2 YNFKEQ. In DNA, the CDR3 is TGTGCCAGCAGCCAGGGTAGGGACTATGGCTACACCTTC. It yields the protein CASSQGRDYGYTF.

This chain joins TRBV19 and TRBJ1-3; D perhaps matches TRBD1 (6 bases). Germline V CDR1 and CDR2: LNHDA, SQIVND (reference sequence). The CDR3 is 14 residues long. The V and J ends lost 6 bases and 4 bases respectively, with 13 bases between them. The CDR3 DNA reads TGTGCCAGTAGCACCACAGGGCGCGGAAACACCATATATTTT. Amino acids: CASSTTGRGNTIYF.

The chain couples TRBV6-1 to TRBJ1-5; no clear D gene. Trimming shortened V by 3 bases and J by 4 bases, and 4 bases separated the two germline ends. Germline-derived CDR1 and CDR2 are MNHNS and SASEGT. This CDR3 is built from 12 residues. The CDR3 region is CASSDRNQPQHF. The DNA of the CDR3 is TGTGCCAGCAGTGACAGGAATCAGCCCCAGCATTTT.

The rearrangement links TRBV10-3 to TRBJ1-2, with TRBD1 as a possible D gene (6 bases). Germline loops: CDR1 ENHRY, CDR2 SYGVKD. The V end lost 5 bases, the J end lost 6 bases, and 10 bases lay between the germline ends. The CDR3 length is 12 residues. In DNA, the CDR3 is TGTGCCATCAGTAAGGGGGAGGATGGCTACACCTTC. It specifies CAISKGEDGYTF.

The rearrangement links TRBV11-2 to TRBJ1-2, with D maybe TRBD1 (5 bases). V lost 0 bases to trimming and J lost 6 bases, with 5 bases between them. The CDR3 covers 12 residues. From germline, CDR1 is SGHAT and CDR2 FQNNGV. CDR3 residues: CASSLEGDGYTF. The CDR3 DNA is TGTGCCAGCAGCTTAGAAGGGGATGGCTACACCTTC.

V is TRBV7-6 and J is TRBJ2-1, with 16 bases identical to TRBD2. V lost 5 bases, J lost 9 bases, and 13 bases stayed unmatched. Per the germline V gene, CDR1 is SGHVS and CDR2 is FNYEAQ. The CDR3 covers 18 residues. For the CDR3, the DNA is TGTGCCAGCAGCCCGCCGGGACTAGCGGGAGGGCCAAGGGGTGAGCAGTTCTTC. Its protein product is CASSPPGLAGGPRGEQFF.